These 23 T cell receptor beta chains came from one sample sequenced in a study of blood T cell repertoires in COVID-19. The protocol was immunoSEQ multiplex PCR, while the TCRdb copy is restricted to in-frame clones and leaves out a portion. The sample includes approximately 210,000 clones, around 82% seen only once; the top ten take approximately 7.4%. Specimen: peripheral blood. The receptor set was obtained from a woman aged 45-65 years with acute or convalescent COVID-19.

V is TRBV19 and J is TRBJ1-2, with D perhaps TRBD1 (5 bases). CDR1 and CDR2 (germline): LNHDA, SQIVND (reference sequence). Trimming removed 7 bases at V and 2 bases at J, with 17 bases between. The CDR3 length is 15 residues. The CDR3: CASTRQGQTNYGYTF. DNA of the CDR3: TGTGCCAGTACGCGTCAGGGCCAGACCAACTATGGCTACACCTTC.

V gene TRBV7-2 combines with J gene TRBJ2-3; TRBD2 agrees at 10 bases. Germline V gene data show CDR1 as SGHTA and CDR2 as FQGNSA. The trim removed 5 bases at V and 1 base at J, leaving 6 bases unmatched. This CDR3 has 16 amino acids. The CDR3 spells CASSPPGTSGTDTQYF. As DNA, the CDR3 is TGTGCCAGCAGCCCACCGGGGACTAGCGGCACAGATACGCAGTATTTT. Filled out from reference TRBV7-2 and TRBJ2-3, the complete variable domain reads GAGVSQSPSNKVTEKGKDVELRCDPISGHTALYWYRQSLGQGLEFLIYFQGNSAPDKSGLPSDRFSAERTGGSVSTLTIQRTQQEDSAVYLCASSPPGTSGTDTQYFGPGTRLTVL.

V usage is TRBV19 and J usage is TRBJ1-5; the match to TRBD1 covers 7 bases. The CDR3 is 15 amino acids. Germline CDR1 reads LNHDA; CDR2 reads SQIVND (reference sequence). V trimming: 6 bases; J trimming: 3 bases; junction bases outside the gene matches: 8. CDR3 sequence: CASSDLGTDNQPQHF. Here the CDR3 DNA reads TGTGCCAGTAGCGACCTGGGGACAGACAATCAGCCCCAGCATTTT.

The chain has TRBV21-1 and TRBJ2-4; the listed D gene, TRBD1, was not tested against the DNA. TRBV21-1 is tagged as a pseudogene. CDR3 length: 15 residues. DNA of the CDR3: TGTGCCAGCCCCCGGGACAGGGAGACCAAAAACATTCAGTACTTC. It specifies CASPRDRETKNIQYF.

The V and J genes are TRBV9 and TRBJ2-7; 13 bases match TRBD2. Trimming at V came to 3 bases and at J to 5 bases, leaving 2 bases not matched to a gene. From germline, CDR1 is SGDLS and CDR2 YYNGEE. The length of the CDR3 is 14 residues. CDR3 residues: CASSAGLAGNEQYF. DNA of the CDR3: TGTGCCAGCAGCGCGGGACTAGCGGGGAACGAGCAGTACTTC.

The chain uses TRBV11-2 and TRBJ2-2; TRBD1 is a possible D gene (5 bases). The CDR3 covers 16 residues. Germline CDR1 SGHAT, CDR2 FQNNGV. With 2 bases removed from V and 1 base from J, the gap between germline ends came to 11 bases. The CDR3 nucleotides are TGTGCCAGCAGCTTACAGCAGGGCCTGAACACCGGGGAGCTGTTTTTT. Its protein product is CASSLQQGLNTGELFF.

This clone has a single count. The rearrangement joins TRBV30 to TRBJ2-1; 13 positions agree with TRBD2. V lost 8 bases, J lost 1 base, and 5 bases stayed unmatched. This CDR3 has 15 residues. Germline CDR1 GTSNPN, CDR2 SVGIG (reference sequence). The CDR3 DNA sequence: TGTGCCACGAGGACTAGCGGGAGTTCCTACAATGAGCAGTTCTTC. Translating it yields CATRTSGSSYNEQFF.

The rearrangement links TRBV7-7 to TRBJ1-2, with 8 bases that match TRBD1. Trimming took 5 bases from V and 8 from J; bases not matched to a gene: 13. The CDR3 covers 15 residues. The germline CDR1 and CDR2 sequences are SSHAT and FNYEAQ (reference sequence). The CDR3 region has the DNA TGTGCCAGCAGCATCTTCTCCGGGACAGGTAACGGCTACACCTTC. Amino acid sequence: CASSIFSGTGNGYTF.

The CDR3 DNA follows: TGTGCCAGCACCCCCACGGTACGGGGAGATAATTCACCCCTCCACTTT. Its protein is CASTPTVRGDNSPLHF. The V call is TRBV27, the J call TRBJ1-6; D gene unclear. Germline V CDR1 and CDR2: MNHEY, SMNVEV (reference sequence). CDR3 length equals 16 residues. Between the trimmed V and J ends, which lost 7 bases and 5 bases, there was a span of 18 bases.

The rearrangement links TRBV5-1 to TRBJ1-1, with 11 nucleotides matching TRBD1. After removal of 4 bases from V and 6 bases from J, the junction contained 5 bases not matched to a gene. Germline V lookup: CDR1 SGHRS, CDR2 YFSETQ. This CDR3 comprises 14 residues. CDR3 amino acids: CASSGDRGFAEAFF. The CDR3, as DNA: TGCGCCAGCAGCGGGGACAGGGGGTTCGCTGAAGCTTTCTTT.

This clone occurred a few times. This rearrangement joins TRBV27 to TRBJ2-1; 9 nucleotides line up with TRBD2. J lost 9 bases, V lost 2 bases, and 14 bases had no gene match. The V gene's germline CDR1 is MNHEY and CDR2 SMNVEV (reference sequence). This CDR3 spans 17 amino acids. The CDR3 here is CASSLGIAGAPGGEQFF. CDR3 coding DNA: TGTGCCAGCAGTTTAGGTATAGCGGGAGCCCCGGGCGGTGAGCAGTTCTTC.

V gene TRBV6-6 combines with J gene TRBJ2-5; D is unclear. Trimming cost V 5 bases and J 1 base, with 5 bases left between them. This CDR3 contains 12 residues. The germline CDR1 and CDR2 sequences are MNHNY and SVGAGI (reference sequence). As DNA, the CDR3 is TGTGCCAGCAGTGTCAGCCAAGAGACCCAGTACTTC. It encodes CASSVSQETQYF.

The V and J genes are TRBV27 and TRBJ2-3, with TRBD2 identical over 12 bases. The germline gives CDR1 MNHEY, CDR2 SMNVEV (reference sequence). J was trimmed by 0 bases and V by 6 bases; bases with no gene match: 4. The CDR3 is made up of 16 amino acids. This chain's CDR3 is CASRPGLAGSTDTQYF. As DNA, the CDR3 is TGTGCCAGCAGGCCGGGACTAGCGGGCAGCACAGATACGCAGTATTTT.

This clone was counted ten times or more. The chain couples TRBV30 to TRBJ2-7, with TRBD1 identical over 8 bases. J gave up 3 bases and V 5 bases, and 12 bases lay outside the gene matches. Germline V gene lookup returns CDR1 GTSNPN and CDR2 SVGIG (reference sequence). The CDR3 covers 15 residues. This chain's CDR3 is CAWGETGTGFYEQYF. The CDR3 coding sequence is TGTGCCTGGGGAGAAACCGGGACAGGCTTCTACGAGCAGTACTTC.

The chain employs TRBV7-6 and TRBJ2-7, with 7 bases identical to TRBD1. The CDR3 extends over 14 amino acids. Looked up from germline, CDR1 is SGHVS and CDR2 is FNYEAQ. Trimming removed 2 bases from V and 4 bases from J; junction bases left unmatched: 5. The CDR3 coding sequence is TGTGCCAGCAGCTTAAACAGGGGAAAATACGAGCAGTACTTC. Encoded protein: CASSLNRGKYEQYF.

This clone was seen only a few times. The rearrangement joins TRBV28 to TRBJ2-1, with 16 nucleotides matching TRBD2. This CDR3 spans 17 amino acids. V shed 1 base, J shed 8 bases, and the junction held 5 bases outside the gene matches. In germline, CDR1 is MDHEN, CDR2 SYDVKM. CDR3 loop: CASSLLRGLAGGDEQFF. The CDR3 nucleotides are TGTGCCAGCAGTTTATTGAGGGGACTAGCGGGAGGGGATGAGCAGTTCTTC.

The sample holds one count of this clone. The rearrangement links TRBV15 to TRBJ1-1; TRBD1 might be the D (6 bases). Per the germline V gene, CDR1 is LNHNV and CDR2 is YYDKDF (reference sequence). The V gene lost 8 bases and the J gene lost 1 base, with 14 bases spanning the gap. The CDR3 contains 14 residues. CDR3 amino acids: CATDNRVGNTEAFF. As DNA, the CDR3 is TGTGCCACCGATAACAGGGTGGGGAACACTGAAGCTTTCTTT. The entire variable domain, with the rest obtained from reference TRBV15 and TRBJ1-1, is as follows: DAMVIQNPRYQVTQFGKPVTLSCSQTLNHNVMYWYQQKSSQAPKLLFHYYDKDFNNEADTPDNFQSRRPNTSFCFLDIRSPGLGDTAMYLCATDNRVGNTEAFFGQGTRLTVV.

CDR3 DNA: TGTGCCAGCAGTTCCGGGGGGGGCCGCTGGGGAGCTTTCTTT. As protein: CASSSGGGRWGAFF. The genes are TRBV28 and TRBJ1-1; tentatively, D is TRBD1 (6 bases). V was shortened by 4 bases and J by 10 bases, with 19 bases between the two germline ends. CDR3 size: 14 residues. In germline, CDR1 is MDHEN, CDR2 SYDVKM.

The chain employs TRBV28 and TRBJ1-5; D gene unclear. This CDR3 has 15 residues. The V gene lost 3 bases and the J gene lost 2 bases, with 11 bases spanning the gap. Looked up from germline, CDR1 is MDHEN and CDR2 is SYDVKM. CDR3 nucleotides: TGTGCCAGCAGTTTGGCCGGGGTTGGCAATCAGCCCCAGCATTTT. Its translation: CASSLAGVGNQPQHF.

This clone was picked up a small number of times. This rearrangement joins TRBV5-1 to TRBJ2-7, with TRBD1 identical over 11 bases. The V segment lost 5 bases and the J segment 2 bases; nucleotides outside the gene matches: 6. Germline V gives CDR1 SGHRS, CDR2 YFSETQ. This CDR3 is 15 amino acids long. CDR3 DNA: TGCGCCAGCAGATCTGGACAGGGGGCGACCTACGAGCAGTACTTC. Translated: CASRSGQGATYEQYF.

The chain recombines TRBV27 with TRBJ2-5; 13 bases are shared with TRBD2. Looked up from germline, CDR1 is MNHEY and CDR2 is SMNVEV (reference sequence). Unmatched junction bases numbered 17, after V lost 6 bases and J lost 4 bases. The CDR3 totals 19 residues. CDR3 loop: CASRGLSRGLAGPRETQYF. The CDR3 DNA is TGTGCCAGCAGGGGTCTTTCCAGGGGACTAGCGGGACCCCGAGAGACCCAGTACTTC.

In regard to this clone: Germline is not matched at one junction end, which may reflect a read error. This rearrangement joins TRBV7-7 to TRBJ2-2; tentatively, D is TRBD1 (6 bases). The CDR3 spans 16 residues. Looked up from germline, CDR1 is SSHAT and CDR2 is FNYEAQ (reference sequence). In DNA, the CDR3 is TGTGCTAGCAGCCAACAGGGAATTACCAACACCGGGGAGCTGTTTTTT. Translated: CASSQQGITNTGELFF.

Only one count was recorded for this clone. J is TRBJ2-5 and V is TRBV12-3 or TRBV12-4; the D gene is possibly TRBD1 (6 bases). This CDR3 contains 13 residues. Deletions cut 4 bases from V and 4 bases from J, with 10 bases between. The CDR3 spells CASSSRGSETQYF. The DNA for the CDR3 is TGTGCCAGCAGTTCCAGGGGATCAGAGACCCAGTACTTC.